The rows below give T cell receptor beta chains drawn from one sample of a study of a mutant IDH1 vaccine in newly diagnosed glioma. No antigen is known for these receptors. Assay used: immunoSEQ multiplex PCR; TCRdb lists only in-frame clones, some missing. The repertoire holds over 50,000 clones, with about 90% as singletons. The sequencing used PBMCs, collected from a glioma patient whose treatment included an IDH1 peptide vaccine. The receptors were gathered from a woman in her 40s with glioma. CDR3s leave out the opening cysteine and the closing phenylalanine or tryptophan. D genes are given only for firm matches. Only part of the rows carry a size: once, few, many, or a class if the clone is expanded.

CDR3aa	j_gene	v_gene	abundance	d_gene
ASSFGQGHTGELF	TRBJ2-2	TRBV7-2	.	TRBD1
ASSAARGGGNQPQH	TRBJ1-5	TRBV10-2	.	.
ASRDRVTKSGANVLT	TRBJ2-6	TRBV10-2	.	TRBD1
ASSLERGPYGSGYT	TRBJ1-2	TRBV5-6	.	.
ASSESAFQWAGPDTEAF	TRBJ1-1	TRBV6-1	.	.
ASSLDRQANYGYT	TRBJ1-2	TRBV2	.	.
ASSLSGGYSTDTQY	TRBJ2-3	TRBV5-1	.	.
ASSFGHEQF	TRBJ2-1	TRBV27	.	.
ASSSGVPTDTQY	TRBJ2-3	TRBV6-6	.	.
ATSRDRAVLYSNQPQH	TRBJ1-5	TRBV15	.	.
ASSGQSSGNTIY	TRBJ1-3	TRBV2	.	.
ASSPATEAF	TRBJ1-1	TRBV9	few	.
ASSEALQGGNQPQH	TRBJ1-5	TRBV6-1	.	TRBD1